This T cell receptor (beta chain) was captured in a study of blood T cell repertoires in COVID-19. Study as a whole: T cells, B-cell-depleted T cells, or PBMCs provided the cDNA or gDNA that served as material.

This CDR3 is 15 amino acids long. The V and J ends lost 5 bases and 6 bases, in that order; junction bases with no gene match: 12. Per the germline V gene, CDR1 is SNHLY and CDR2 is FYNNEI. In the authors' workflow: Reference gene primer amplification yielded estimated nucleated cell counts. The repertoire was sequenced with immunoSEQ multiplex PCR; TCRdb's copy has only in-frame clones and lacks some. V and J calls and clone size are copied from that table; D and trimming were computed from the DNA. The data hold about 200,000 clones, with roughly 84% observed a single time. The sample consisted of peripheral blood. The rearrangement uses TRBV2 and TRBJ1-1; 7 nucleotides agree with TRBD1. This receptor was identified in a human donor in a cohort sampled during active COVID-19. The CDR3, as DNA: TGTGCCAGCAGTCCTAGGACAGGTGCGATCGCTGAAGCTTTCTTT. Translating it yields CASSPRTGAIAEAFF.